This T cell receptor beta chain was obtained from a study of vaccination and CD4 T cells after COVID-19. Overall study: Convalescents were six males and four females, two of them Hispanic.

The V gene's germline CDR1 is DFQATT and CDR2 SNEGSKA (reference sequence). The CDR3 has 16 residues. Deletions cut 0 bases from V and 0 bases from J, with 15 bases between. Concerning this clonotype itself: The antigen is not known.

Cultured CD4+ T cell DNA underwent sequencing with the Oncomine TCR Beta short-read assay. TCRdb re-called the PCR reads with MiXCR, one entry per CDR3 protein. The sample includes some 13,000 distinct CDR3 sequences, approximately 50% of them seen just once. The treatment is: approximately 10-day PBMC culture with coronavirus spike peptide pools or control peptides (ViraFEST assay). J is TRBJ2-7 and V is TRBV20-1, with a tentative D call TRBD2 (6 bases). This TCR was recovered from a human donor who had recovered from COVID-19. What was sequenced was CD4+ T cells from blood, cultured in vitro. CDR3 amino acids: CSARDGGRGSSYEQYF. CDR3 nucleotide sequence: TGCAGTGCTAGAGATGGAGGGCGGGGTAGCTCCTACGAGCAGTACTTC.